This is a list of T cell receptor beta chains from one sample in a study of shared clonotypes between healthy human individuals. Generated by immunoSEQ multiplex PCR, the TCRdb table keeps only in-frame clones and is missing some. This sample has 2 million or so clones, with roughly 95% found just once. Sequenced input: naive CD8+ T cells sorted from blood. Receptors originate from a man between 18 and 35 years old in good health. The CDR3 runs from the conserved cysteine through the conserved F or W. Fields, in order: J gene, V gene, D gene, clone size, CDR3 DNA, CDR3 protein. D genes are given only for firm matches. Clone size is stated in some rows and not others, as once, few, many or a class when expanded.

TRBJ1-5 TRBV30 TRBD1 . TGTGCCTGGAGTGTACCGGGACAGGTTTTCAATCAGCCCCAGCATTTT CAWSVPGQVFNQPQHF
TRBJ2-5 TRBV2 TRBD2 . TGTGCCAGCACCTCGGGACTAGTAATCCTCGGGGAGACCCAGTACTTC CASTSGLVILGETQYF
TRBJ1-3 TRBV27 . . TGTGCCAGCAGTCTCAACGGGGCTACTGGAAACACCATATATTTT CASSLNGATGNTIYF
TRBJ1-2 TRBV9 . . TGTGCCAGCAGCCTGGGGGATAACTATGGCTACACCTTC CASSLGDNYGYTF
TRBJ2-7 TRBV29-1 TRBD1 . TGCAGCGCTGTGGGACAGGGGGCCTACGAGCAGTACTTC CSAVGQGAYEQYF
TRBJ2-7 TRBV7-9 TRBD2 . TGTGCCAGCAGCCTCCCCACTAGCGGCTCCTACGAGCAGTACTTC CASSLPTSGSYEQYF
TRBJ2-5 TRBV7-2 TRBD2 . TGTGCCAGCAGATGGGGACTAGCGGGCCAAGAGACCCAGTACTTC CASRWGLAGQETQYF
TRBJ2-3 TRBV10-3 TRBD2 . TGTGCCATCAGTGAAGGGTACACGGGAGGGCCCCCAGATACGCAGTATTTT CAISEGYTGGPPDTQYF
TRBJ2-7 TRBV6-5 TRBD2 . TGTGCCAGCAGTTACTCGGCGGGGGGCTACGAGCAGTACTTC CASSYSAGGYEQYF
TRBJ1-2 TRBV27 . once TGTGCCAGCAGTTTATCACCGGTTAATTTCTATGGCTACACCTTC CASSLSPVNFYGYTF
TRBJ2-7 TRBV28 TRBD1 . TGTGCCAGCAGTTTAAGCCTGATGGGACAGGCACACTCCTACGAGCAGTACTTC CASSLSLMGQAHSYEQYF
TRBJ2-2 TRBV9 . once TGTGCCAGCAGCGTGAGTCCCGGGGAGCTGTTTTTT CASSVSPGELFF
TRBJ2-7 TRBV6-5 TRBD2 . TGTGCCACCGGACTAGCGGCCTACGAGCAGTACTTC CATGLAAYEQYF
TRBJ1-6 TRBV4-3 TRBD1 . TGCGCCAGCAGCCAAGATCCGGGACAGGGAAATTCACCCCTCCACTTT CASSQDPGQGNSPLHF
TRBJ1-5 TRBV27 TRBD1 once TGTGCCAGCAGGCCTACCGGGACAGCCCCGCGGTATAGCAATCAGCCCCAGCATTTT CASRPTGTAPRYSNQPQHF
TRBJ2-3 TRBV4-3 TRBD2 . TGCGCCAGCAGCCTCGGGACTAGCCCTCTTGATGACACAGATACGCAGTATTTT CASSLGTSPLDDTDTQYF
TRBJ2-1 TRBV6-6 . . TGTGCCAGCAGTTACTCGGGGGGGCTAGAAGAAGGGTTCTTC CASSYSGGLEEGFF
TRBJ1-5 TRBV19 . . TGTGCCAGTAGTACAGGGGAAGGACAGCCCCAGCATTTT CASSTGEGQPQHF
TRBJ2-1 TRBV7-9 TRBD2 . TGTGCCAGCACCCCCTCTAGCGGCCCGTGGTACAATGAGCAGTTCTTC CASTPSSGPWYNEQFF
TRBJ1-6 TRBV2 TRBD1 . TGTGCCAGCAGAGATACCACAGGGGGCAACTCACCCCTCCACTTT CASRDTTGGNSPLHF
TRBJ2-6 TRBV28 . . TGTGCCAGCAGCGGGACGGGAGGGGCCAACGTCCTGACTTTC CASSGTGGANVLTF
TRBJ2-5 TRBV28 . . TGTGCCAGCAGTTCTTACGGACGGAGGGAGTGGGAGACCCAGTACTTC CASSSYGRREWETQYF
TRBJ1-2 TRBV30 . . TGTGCCTGCACTCCGTTAAACTATGGCTACACGGGTGGCTACACCTTC CACTPLNYGYTGGYTF
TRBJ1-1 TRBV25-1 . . TGTGCCAGCAGTGAAGCGGGGGCAGGGATGGTCACTGAAGCTTTCTTT CASSEAGAGMVTEAFF
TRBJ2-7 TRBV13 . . TGTGCCAGCGGCGCGTCTTCTGGCTCCTACGAGCAGTACTTC CASGASSGSYEQYF
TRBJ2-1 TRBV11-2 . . TGTGCCAGCAGCTCGCCCTTCCGGGATGATGAGCAGTTCTTC CASSSPFRDDEQFF
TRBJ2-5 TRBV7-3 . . TGTGCCAGCAGCTTACAGGGCGGGCCCCCAGGGGAGACCCAGTACTTC CASSLQGGPPGETQYF
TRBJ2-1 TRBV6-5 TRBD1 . TGTGCCAGCAGTGAAACCGGGACAGTTAATGAGCAGTTCTTC CASSETGTVNEQFF
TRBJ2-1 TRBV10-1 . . TGCGCCAGCAGTGGGCCGGGGAATGAGCAGTTCTTC CASSGPGNEQFF
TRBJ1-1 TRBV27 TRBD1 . TGTGCCAGCAGTTTAACAGGGGCCGGGACTGAAGCTTTCTTT CASSLTGAGTEAFF
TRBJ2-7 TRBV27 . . TGTGCCAGCACCTTGACAGGTAGCTCCTACGAGCAGTACTTC CASTLTGSSYEQYF
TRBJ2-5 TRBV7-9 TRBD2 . TGTGCCAGCAGCTTAGGGGGACTAGCGGGAGAAGAGACCCAGTACTTC CASSLGGLAGEETQYF
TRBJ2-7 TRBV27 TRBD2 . TGTGCCAGCAGCCTAGCGGGAGACGAGCAGTACTTC CASSLAGDEQYF
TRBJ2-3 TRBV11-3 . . TGTGCCAGCAGCTCTGAATTCAGAGATACGCAGTATTTT CASSSEFRDTQYF
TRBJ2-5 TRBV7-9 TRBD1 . TGTGCCAGCAGCTTGGGGACAGGGGGATTACAAGAGACCCAGTACTTC CASSLGTGGLQETQYF
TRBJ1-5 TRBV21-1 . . TGTGCCAGCCCCGGACTTCTCGTATTTAGCAATCAGCCCCAGCATTTT CASPGLLVFSNQPQHF
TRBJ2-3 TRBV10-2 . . TGCGCCAGCAGACGGGACCCGGTGTACACAGATACGCAGTATTTT CASRRDPVYTDTQYF
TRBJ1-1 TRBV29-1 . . TGCAGCGTTGAAGGGATAAGCCCTGAAGCTTTCTTT CSVEGISPEAFF
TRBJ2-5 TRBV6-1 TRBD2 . TGTGCCAGCAGTGATTCCGGACTAGCGGGAGTGACAGAGACCCAGTACTTC CASSDSGLAGVTETQYF
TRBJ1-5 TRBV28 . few TGTGCCAGCCTTAGGGGTTATCAGCCCCAGCATTTT CASLRGYQPQHF
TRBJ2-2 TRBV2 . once TGTGCCAGTTCGCTAGGGCCCGCTCCGAACACCGGGGAGCTGTTTTTT CASSLGPAPNTGELFF
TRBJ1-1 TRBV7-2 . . TGTGCCAGCAGCCCAGCCCCTGGGGCTTTCTTT CASSPAPGAFF
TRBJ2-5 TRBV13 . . TGTGCCAGCTCCTTGGGGGCCCAAGAGACCCAGTACTTC CASSLGAQETQYF
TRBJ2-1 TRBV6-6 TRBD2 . TGTGCCAGCAGTTACACCGGGGGGGCCCTCGGCAATGAGCAGTTCTTC CASSYTGGALGNEQFF
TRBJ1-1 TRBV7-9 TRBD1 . TGTGCCAGCAGATTCGGACAGGGGACGAACACTGAAGCTTTCTTT CASRFGQGTNTEAFF
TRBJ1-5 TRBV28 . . TGTGCCAGCAGTTTTACCGGCACCCCGGGGCCCCAGCATTTT CASSFTGTPGPQHF
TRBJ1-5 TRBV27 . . TGTGCCAGCAGCCCCTACACGGGGGACGCTCAGCCCCAGCATTTT CASSPYTGDAQPQHF
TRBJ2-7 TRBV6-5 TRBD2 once TGTGCCAGCAGTCTCGACGGGACTAGCGGTTACGAGCAGTACTTC CASSLDGTSGYEQYF
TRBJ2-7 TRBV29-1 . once TGCAGCGTCCAGGGGACTTCCTACGAGCAGTACTTC CSVQGTSYEQYF